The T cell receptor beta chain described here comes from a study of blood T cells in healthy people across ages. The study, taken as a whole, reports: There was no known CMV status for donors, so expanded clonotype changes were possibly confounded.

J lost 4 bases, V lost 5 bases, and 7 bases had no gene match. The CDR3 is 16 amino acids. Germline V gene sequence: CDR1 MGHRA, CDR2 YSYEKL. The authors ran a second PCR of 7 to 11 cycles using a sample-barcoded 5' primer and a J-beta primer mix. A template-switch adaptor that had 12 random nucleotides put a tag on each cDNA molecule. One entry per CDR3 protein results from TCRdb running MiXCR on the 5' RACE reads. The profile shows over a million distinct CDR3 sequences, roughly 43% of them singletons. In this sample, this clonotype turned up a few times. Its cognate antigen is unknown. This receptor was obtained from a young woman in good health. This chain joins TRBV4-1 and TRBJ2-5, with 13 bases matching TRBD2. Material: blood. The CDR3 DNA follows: TGCGCCAGCAGCTATGGACTAGCGGGGGTAGTAGAGACCCAGTACTTC. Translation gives CASSYGLAGVVETQYF.